This TCR beta chain was recovered during a study of T-cell reconstitution after alpha-beta-depleted transplantation in children. Germline CDR1 DFQATT, CDR2 SNEGSKA (reference sequence). There are 11 residues in the CDR3. Using unique molecular identifiers, the investigators prepared the TCRbeta library. TCRdb re-called the PCR reads through MiXCR, storing one row per CDR3 protein. The sample holds hundreds of thousands of distinct CDR3 sequences; roughly 17% are singletons and the top ten take approximately 1%. On this clonotype: The germline gene is not matched at one end of the junction; a read error may be the cause.

The sequence was collected from a human donor who donated a stem cell graft to a child with acute myeloid leukemia. The starting material was PBMCs from the stem cell graft donor, obtained from the stem cell graft. V and J are TRBV20-1 and TRBJ2-3; D is perhaps TRBD1 or TRBD2 (5 bases each). This chain's CDR3 is CSARVGDKQYF. CDR3 nucleotide sequence: TGCAGTGCTAGAGTGGGGGATAAGCAGTATTTT.